The clone carrying this TCR beta chain has just a few counts. This record belongs to a study of human T cells and chemical hapten exposure. The wider study: Per-sample TCR yields varied mainly from small pooled library volume differences.

The library gave individual cDNA molecules unique molecular identifiers. Using its own MiXCR run on the RACE reads, TCRdb lists one record per CDR3 protein. The table includes some 380,000 distinct CDR3 sequences, about 4.4% detected once. The time point here: patch test 1, 2 weeks after DPC sensitization. Indicated treatment: therapeutic diphenylcyclopropenone sensitization with weekly scalp DPC. Trimming stripped 5 bases from V and 4 bases from J, with 14 bases between. There are 14 residues in the CDR3. Germline CDR1 is SEHNR and CDR2 is FQNEAQ (reference sequence). This sequence originates from a woman between 45 and 65 years old with alopecia areata. Some clones in this sample may be carry-over from other donors' samples. Sequencing used whole blood, obtained in connection with sensitization to the hapten diphenylcyclopropenone (DPC). The chain joins TRBV7-9 to TRBJ1-1; D gene ambiguous. For the CDR3, the DNA is TGTGCCAGCAGCGATTCTTTAGAGGCCACTGAAGCTTTCTTT. Protein: CASSDSLEATEAFF.